A selection of T cell receptor beta chains follows, all from one sample in a study of blood T cell repertoires in COVID-19. The method was immunoSEQ multiplex PCR; TCRdb's version includes in-frame clones alone and lacks a portion of them. The sample yields about 75,000 clones, 75% to 90% seen once. The source material was peripheral blood. These receptors all come from a human donor in a cohort sampled during active COVID-19. Each CDR3 is given with its conserved first and last residue. The D gene is left open where the match is weak. Rows give clone size only sometimes, using once, few, many, or a class for an expanded clone.

d_gene	abundance	v_gene	j_gene	CDR3aa	CDR3nt
-	-	TRBV12-3/TRBV12-4	TRBJ1-5	CASSFGYAKPQHF	TGTGCCAGCAGTTTCGGTTACGCCAAGCCCCAGCATTTT
-	-	TRBV19	TRBJ1-2	CASSRSGTGNGYTF	TGTGCCAGTAGTAGGAGTGGAACAGGGAATGGCTACACCTTC
TRBD1	-	TRBV12-5	TRBJ2-5	CASGGGQGSIETQYF	TGTGCTAGTGGGGGGGGACAGGGGTCAATCGAGACCCAGTACTTC
TRBD2	-	TRBV10-3	TRBJ2-3	CAIRRGTSGGTDTQYF	TGTGCCATCAGGAGAGGGACTAGCGGGGGAACAGATACGCAGTATTTT
TRBD2	-	TRBV10-3	TRBJ2-1	CAISGLAGGSYNEQFF	TGTGCCATCAGTGGCCTAGCGGGAGGCTCCTACAATGAGCAGTTCTTC
TRBD1	-	TRBV7-9	TRBJ2-3	CASSFRDRPEFSTDTQYF	TGTGCCAGCAGCTTTCGGGACAGGCCAGAGTTTTCCACAGATACGCAGTATTTT
TRBD1	-	TRBV19	TRBJ2-7	CASSGRQGPYEQYF	TGTGCCAGTAGTGGGCGACAGGGCCCCTACGAGCAGTACTTC
TRBD1	-	TRBV7-2	TRBJ1-2	CASSSSGGTGGYGYTF	TGTGCCAGCAGCTCCTCCGGAGGGACAGGGGGCTATGGCTACACCTTC
TRBD1	-	TRBV6-5	TRBJ2-7	CASSYLGSGGRPGQYF	TGTGCCAGCAGTTACCTAGGGTCAGGGGGTCGGCCGGGACAGTACTTC
-	-	TRBV7-8	TRBJ2-5	CASSPLATQETQYF	TGTGCCAGCAGCCCTCTAGCAACCCAAGAGACCCAGTACTTC
-	-	TRBV9	TRBJ1-5	CASSVDGGIAQPQHF	TGTGCCAGCAGCGTAGATGGAGGGATCGCTCAGCCCCAGCATTTT
-	-	TRBV12-3/TRBV12-4	TRBJ1-1	CASSLYTEAFF	TGTGCCAGCAGCCTTTATACTGAAGCTTTCTTT
-	once	TRBV28	TRBJ1-1	CASRGDTEAFF	TGTGCCAGCAGAGGGGACACTGAAGCTTTCTTT
-	-	TRBV5-1	TRBJ1-4	CASSLLGTPRGEKLFF	TGCGCCAGCAGCTTACTCGGGACACCCCGGGGTGAAAAACTGTTTTTT
-	-	TRBV30	TRBJ2-3	CAGRRLVSTDTQYF	TGTGCCGGAAGACGACTAGTGTCCACAGATACGCAGTATTTT
-	-	TRBV6-2/TRBV6-3	TRBJ1-1	CASSSRTRYVGQEAFF	TGTGCCAGCAGTTCACGGACACGGTATGTGGGTCAAGAAGCTTTCTTT
-	-	TRBV5-4	TRBJ2-2	CASSLAGVYAGELFF	TGTGCCAGCAGCTTGGCAGGGGTTTACGCCGGGGAGCTGTTTTTT
TRBD1	once	TRBV28	TRBJ1-5	CASSYQGEGNQPQHF	TGTGCCAGCAGTTACCAGGGGGAGGGCAATCAGCCCCAGCATTTT
TRBD1	-	TRBV6-5	TRBJ2-1	CASSYTGQGAEQFF	TGTGCCAGCAGTTATACGGGACAGGGTGCTGAGCAGTTCTTC
TRBD2	-	TRBV27	TRBJ2-4	CASSPRTSGEGNIQYF	TGTGCCAGCAGTCCCAGGACTAGCGGGGAGGGAAACATTCAGTACTTC
TRBD1	-	TRBV7-2	TRBJ1-4	CASSAQQGLTNEKLFF	TGTGCCAGCAGCGCCCAACAGGGGTTGACTAATGAAAAACTGTTTTTT
TRBD2	few	TRBV2	TRBJ2-1	CASSDVGLVSLEQFF	TGTGCCAGCAGTGACGTGGGACTAGTTTCGCTTGAGCAGTTCTTC
-	once	TRBV6-2/TRBV6-3	TRBJ2-1	CASSYPARGNEQFF	TGTGCCAGCAGTTACCCGGCCAGGGGCAATGAGCAGTTCTTC
TRBD1	few	TRBV7-9	TRBJ1-1	CASGLGTGVVEAFF	TGTGCCAGCGGACTTGGGACAGGGGTTGTTGAAGCTTTCTTT
-	-	TRBV5-1	TRBJ2-7	CASSLESGGLGREGYF	TGCGCCAGCAGCTTAGAAAGTGGGGGCCTCGGTCGGGAAGGGTACTTC
TRBD1	-	TRBV27	TRBJ2-7	CASSLGQGAAYEQYF	TGTGCCAGCAGTTTAGGACAGGGGGCAGCCTACGAGCAGTACTTC
TRBD2	once	TRBV6-5	TRBJ2-1	CASSSPAGDGNEQFF	TGTGCCAGCAGTTCCCCAGCGGGAGATGGAAATGAGCAGTTCTTC
TRBD2	-	TRBV4-1	TRBJ2-3	CASSQERSSGGTQYF	TGCGCCAGCAGCCAAGAAAGGTCTAGCGGAGGTACGCAGTATTTT
TRBD2	-	TRBV29-1	TRBJ2-1	CSVRSSGRPNEQFF	TGCAGCGTTCGGTCTAGCGGGAGGCCCAATGAGCAGTTCTTC